This T cell receptor (beta chain) was sequenced during a study of T cell responses to AZD1222 COVID-19 vaccine. This CDR3 is 17 amino acids long. V was cut by 0 bases and J by 4 bases, with 18 bases left in between. Germline V gene lookup returns CDR1 MNHNS and CDR2 SASEGT. Method: immunoSEQ multiplex PCR; TCRdb's copy keeps in-frame clones and lacks some. The sample comprises 90,000 to 150,000 clones, about 88% of which are singletons, and roughly 2.6% rests with the top ten. This receptor was identified in an adult in good health. This specimen consisted of peripheral blood, obtained on day 0 of AZD1222 vaccination. V and J are TRBV6-1 and TRBJ1-1; D remains unclear. DNA for the CDR3: TGTGCCAGCAGTGAAGCGGATGGACTCCCCCCGGCCACTGAAGCTTTCTTT. Residues: CASSEADGLPPATEAFF.